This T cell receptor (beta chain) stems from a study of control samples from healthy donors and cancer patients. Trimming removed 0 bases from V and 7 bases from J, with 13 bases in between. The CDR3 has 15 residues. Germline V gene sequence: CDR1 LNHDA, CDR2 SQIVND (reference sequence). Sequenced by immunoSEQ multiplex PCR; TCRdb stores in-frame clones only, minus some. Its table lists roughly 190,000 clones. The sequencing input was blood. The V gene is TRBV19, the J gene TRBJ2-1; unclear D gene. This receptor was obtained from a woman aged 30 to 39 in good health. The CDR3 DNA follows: TGTGCCAGTAGTATAGAGGGGAAACACTTTAATGAGCAGTTCTTC. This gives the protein CASSIEGKHFNEQFF. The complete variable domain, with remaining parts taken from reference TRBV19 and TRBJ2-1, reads DGGITQSPKYLFRKEGQNVTLSCEQNLNHDAMYWYRQDPGQGLRLIYYSQIVNDFQKGDIAEGYSVSREKKESFPLTVTSAQKNPTAFYLCASSIEGKHFNEQFFGPGTRLTVL.